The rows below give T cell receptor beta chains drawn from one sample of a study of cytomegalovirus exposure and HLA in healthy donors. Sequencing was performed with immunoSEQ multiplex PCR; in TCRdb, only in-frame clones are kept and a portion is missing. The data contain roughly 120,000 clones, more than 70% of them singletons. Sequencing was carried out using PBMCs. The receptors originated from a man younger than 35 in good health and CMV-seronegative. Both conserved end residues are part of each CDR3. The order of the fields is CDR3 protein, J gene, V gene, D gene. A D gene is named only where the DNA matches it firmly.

CDR3: CAAERDSYTDTQYF; J: TRBJ2-3; V: TRBV27; D: TRBD1
CDR3: CASSLRGTGDEKLFF; J: TRBJ1-4; V: TRBV7-9; D: TRBD1
CDR3: CSVDTGFLKDTQYF; J: TRBJ2-3; V: TRBV29-1; D: -
CDR3: CASSARGTGPNTEAFF; J: TRBJ1-1; V: TRBV9; D: -
CDR3: CASSFPPPDRNEKLFF; J: TRBJ1-4; V: TRBV28; D: -
CDR3: CAISDLRDSYGYTF; J: TRBJ1-2; V: TRBV10-3; D: TRBD1
CDR3: CASSRGQAIYGYTF; J: TRBJ1-2; V: TRBV5-6; D: TRBD1
CDR3: CASSDGDYGYTF; J: TRBJ1-2; V: TRBV10-2; D: -
CDR3: CASSWGTGQETQYF; J: TRBJ2-5; V: TRBV5-4; D: TRBD1
CDR3: CASSGTGGIYEQYF; J: TRBJ2-7; V: TRBV28; D: TRBD1
CDR3: CASLALFSNEQFF; J: TRBJ2-1; V: TRBV27; D: -
CDR3: CASTRQGNPSGANVLTF; J: TRBJ2-6; V: TRBV23-1; D: TRBD1
CDR3: CASSTTGGRGEAFF; J: TRBJ1-1; V: TRBV6-5; D: TRBD1
CDR3: CASSLNRDGSPLHF; J: TRBJ1-6; V: TRBV11-3; D: -
CDR3: CASSPQGFGSYNSPLHF; J: TRBJ1-6; V: TRBV27; D: -
CDR3: CSAWDSGAFF; J: TRBJ1-1; V: TRBV20-1; D: TRBD1
CDR3: CASSSGDRNHEQYF; J: TRBJ2-7; V: TRBV5-1; D: -
CDR3: CASTPLGGSSYNEQFF; J: TRBJ2-1; V: TRBV2; D: -
CDR3: CASSSVRQGGTEAFF; J: TRBJ1-1; V: TRBV11-2; D: TRBD1
CDR3: CASSQATTRELAGELFF; J: TRBJ2-2; V: TRBV4-3; D: -
CDR3: CATSRDLSGGNEQYF; J: TRBJ2-7; V: TRBV15; D: TRBD1
CDR3: CASSEGARNSPLHF; J: TRBJ1-6; V: TRBV28; D: TRBD1
CDR3: CASSTGTGNTGELFF; J: TRBJ2-2; V: TRBV27; D: TRBD1
CDR3: CASSEYRQGIRAFF; J: TRBJ1-1; V: TRBV25-1; D: -
CDR3: CASNLSGTGLRKQFF; J: TRBJ2-1; V: TRBV5-1; D: TRBD1
CDR3: CAISVGGSTGELFF; J: TRBJ2-2; V: TRBV10-3; D: -
CDR3: CASSQRGDSPLHF; J: TRBJ1-6; V: TRBV5-4; D: -
CDR3: CASSLRTEAFF; J: TRBJ1-1; V: TRBV19; D: -
CDR3: CARTSGSYEQYF; J: TRBJ2-7; V: TRBV27; D: -
CDR3: CASSEEGASGVFPFSGANVLTF; J: TRBJ2-6; V: TRBV10-2; D: TRBD2
CDR3: CASSYSSGRIDTQYF; J: TRBJ2-3; V: TRBV6-5; D: -
CDR3: CASRQGLAGGPGEQFF; J: TRBJ2-1; V: TRBV10-2; D: TRBD2
CDR3: CASSQVFRGRNYGYTF; J: TRBJ1-2; V: TRBV4-1; D: TRBD1
CDR3: CASSLGQLGNTIYF; J: TRBJ1-3; V: TRBV9; D: -
CDR3: CASSVTWPNTEAFF; J: TRBJ1-1; V: TRBV5-1; D: -
CDR3: CASSFYMTGIRSYEQYF; J: TRBJ2-7; V: TRBV11-2; D: TRBD1
CDR3: CASSGGQGETDTQYF; J: TRBJ2-3; V: TRBV5-1; D: TRBD1
CDR3: CASSVGLAGAYEQYF; J: TRBJ2-7; V: TRBV14; D: TRBD2
CDR3: CASSFRTGDLTDTQYF; J: TRBJ2-3; V: TRBV5-6; D: TRBD1
CDR3: CASSPQRTGQAVTEAFF; J: TRBJ1-1; V: TRBV18; D: TRBD1
CDR3: CASSIGWAREDETQYF; J: TRBJ2-5; V: TRBV19; D: -
CDR3: CASSLAPEWAGGLNNEQFF; J: TRBJ2-1; V: TRBV11-3; D: TRBD2
CDR3: CASSELGFSGEQYF; J: TRBJ2-7; V: TRBV2; D: -
CDR3: CASSPRGGRAIDEQFF; J: TRBJ2-1; V: TRBV13; D: TRBD2
CDR3: CASSLDGRSSYEQYF; J: TRBJ2-7; V: TRBV5-1; D: -
CDR3: CASGGLAGRAYEQYF; J: TRBJ2-7; V: TRBV28; D: TRBD2